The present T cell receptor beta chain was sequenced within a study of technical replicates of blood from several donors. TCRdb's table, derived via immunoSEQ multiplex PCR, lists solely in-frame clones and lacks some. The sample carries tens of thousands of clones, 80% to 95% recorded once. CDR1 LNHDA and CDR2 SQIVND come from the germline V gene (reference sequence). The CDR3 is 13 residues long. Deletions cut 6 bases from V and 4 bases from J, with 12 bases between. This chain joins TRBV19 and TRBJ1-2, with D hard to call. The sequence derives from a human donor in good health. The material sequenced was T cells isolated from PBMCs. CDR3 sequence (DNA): TGTGCCAGTAGGTCCGCCAAAGCCTATGGCTACACCTTC. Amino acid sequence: CASRSAKAYGYTF.